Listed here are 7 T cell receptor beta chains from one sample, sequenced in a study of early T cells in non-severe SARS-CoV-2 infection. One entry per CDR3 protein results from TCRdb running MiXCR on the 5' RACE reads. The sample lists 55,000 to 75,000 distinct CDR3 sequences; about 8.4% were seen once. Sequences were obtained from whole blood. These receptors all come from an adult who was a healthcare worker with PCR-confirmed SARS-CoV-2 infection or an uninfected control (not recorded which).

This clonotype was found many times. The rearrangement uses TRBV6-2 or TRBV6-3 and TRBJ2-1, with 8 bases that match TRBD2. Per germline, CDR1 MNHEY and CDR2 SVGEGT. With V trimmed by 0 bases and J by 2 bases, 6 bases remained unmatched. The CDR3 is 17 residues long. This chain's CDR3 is CASSYSPTSVTYNEQFF. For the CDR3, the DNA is TGTGCCAGCAGTTACTCGCCGACTAGCGTAACCTACAATGAGCAGTTCTTC.

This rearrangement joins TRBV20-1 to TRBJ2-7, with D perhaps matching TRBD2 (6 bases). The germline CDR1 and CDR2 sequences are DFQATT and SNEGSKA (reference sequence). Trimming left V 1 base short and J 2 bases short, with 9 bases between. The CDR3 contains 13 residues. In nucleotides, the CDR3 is TGCAGTGCTAGAGGAGGACTACCCTACGAGCAGTACTTC. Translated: CSARGGLPYEQYF.

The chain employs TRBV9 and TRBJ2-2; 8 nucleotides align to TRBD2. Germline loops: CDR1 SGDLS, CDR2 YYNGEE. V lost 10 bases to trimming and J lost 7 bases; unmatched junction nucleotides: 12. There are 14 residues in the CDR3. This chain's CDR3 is CACTGSGSHGELFF. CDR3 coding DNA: TGTGCCTGCACTGGAAGCGGGAGCCACGGGGAGCTGTTTTTT.

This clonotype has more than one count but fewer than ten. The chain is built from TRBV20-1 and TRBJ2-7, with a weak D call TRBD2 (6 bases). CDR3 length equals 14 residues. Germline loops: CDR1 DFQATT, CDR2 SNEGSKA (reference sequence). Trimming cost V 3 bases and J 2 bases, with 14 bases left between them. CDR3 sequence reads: CSARRTGETYEQYF. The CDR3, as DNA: TGCAGTGCTAGGAGGACGGGAGAAACCTACGAGCAGTACTTC.

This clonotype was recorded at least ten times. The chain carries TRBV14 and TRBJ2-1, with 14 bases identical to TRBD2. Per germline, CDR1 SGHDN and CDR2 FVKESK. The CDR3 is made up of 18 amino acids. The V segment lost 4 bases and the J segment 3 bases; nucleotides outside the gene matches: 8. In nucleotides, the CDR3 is TGTGCCAGCAGCCCGGGACTAGCGGGAGTACCGGGCTACAATGAGCAGTTCTTC. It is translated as CASSPGLAGVPGYNEQFF.

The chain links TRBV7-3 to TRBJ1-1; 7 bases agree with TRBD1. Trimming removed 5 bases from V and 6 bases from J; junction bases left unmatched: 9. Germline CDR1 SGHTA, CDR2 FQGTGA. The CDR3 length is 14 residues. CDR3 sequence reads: CASSAGTAGSEAFF. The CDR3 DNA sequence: TGTGCCAGCAGCGCAGGGACAGCTGGGTCTGAAGCTTTCTTT.

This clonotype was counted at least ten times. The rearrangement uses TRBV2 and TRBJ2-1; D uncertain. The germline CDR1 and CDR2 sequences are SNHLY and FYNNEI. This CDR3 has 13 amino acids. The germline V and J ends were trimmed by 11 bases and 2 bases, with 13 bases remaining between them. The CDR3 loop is CALTSGTYNEQFF. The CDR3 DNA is TGTGCCCTCACGAGTGGGACCTACAATGAGCAGTTCTTC.